This T cell receptor beta chain was identified in a study of blood T cell repertoires in COVID-19. This CDR3 is built from 17 residues. Unmatched junction bases numbered 4, after V lost 1 base and J lost 1 base. The germline V gene encodes CDR1 MNHNS and CDR2 SASEGT. Here immunoSEQ multiplex PCR was the method, and the copy in TCRdb shows in-frame clones only, minus some. The sample lists fewer than 300,000 clones; around 90% were seen once. This sequence originates from a woman aged 25 to 39 who had recovered from COVID-19. The gene calls are TRBV6-1 and TRBJ2-1, with 10 bases identical to TRBD2. The sample was PBMCs or T cells enriched from blood (not recorded which). CDR3 loop: CASSEGSGRSSYNEQFF. CDR3 DNA: TGTGCCAGCAGTGAAGGTAGCGGGAGGTCTTCCTACAATGAGCAGTTCTTC.